This T cell receptor beta chain appears in the sequencing data of a study of identical twins. The study, taken as a whole, reports: Within cord blood, abundant beta clonotypes carried fewer insertions, but memory repertoires showed no such trend. Weaker excess sharing between twins was seen in beta out-of-frame sequences.

Template switching (which added a universal primer site) was used, and cDNA carried unique molecular identifiers. TCRdb itself ran the 5' RACE reads through MiXCR, one entry per CDR3 protein. The profile covers 250,000 or so distinct CDR3 sequences, with approximately 7.9% appearing a single time and under 6% taken by the ten largest. All donors were healthy, and all were Caucasian. CDR1 is LGHNA, CDR2 YNFKEQ, per germline. There are 13 residues in the CDR3. The ends were cut back, 0 bases at V and 11 bases at J, with 14 bases in the middle. In its sample, this clonotype was seen a few times. Its antigen is still unknown. The same data also contributed to another study, on yellow fever vaccine responses in identical twins.

Sequencing input: CD8+ T cells sorted from blood. This receptor was identified in a woman between 18 and 30 years old in good health. V gene TRBV4-2 combines with J gene TRBJ2-7; D perhaps matches TRBD2 (6 bases). CDR3 sequence reads: CASSQDTSREKYF. In DNA, the CDR3 is TGTGCCAGCAGCCAAGATACCTCCCGGGAGAAGTACTTC.